The entry that follows covers one T cell receptor (beta chain) sequence. Its target is unknown. Here immunoSEQ multiplex PCR was the method, and the copy in TCRdb shows in-frame clones only, minus some. The sample holds more than 35,000 clones, 84% seen once. The data belong to a study of OX40 agonist ivuxolimab in advanced cancers. Study background: All patients had ivuxolimab intravenously every 2 weeks at 0.01 to 10 mg/kg. General study findings and limits: Researchers report that CD8+ T cells had, on average, more expanded clones than CD4+. The specificity for antigen of the expanded peripheral T cells was not determined.

The germline V gene encodes CDR1 SGHDT and CDR2 YYEEEE. This CDR3 contains 13 residues. Trimming removed 2 bases at V and 4 bases at J, with 10 bases between. The material sequenced was CD4+ or CD8+ T cells sorted from blood, taken in a trial of the OX40 agonist ivuxolimab. The genes are TRBV5-6 and TRBJ2-7, with D maybe TRBD2 (6 bases). The source of this sequence is an adult with an advanced solid tumor such as melanoma, head and neck, liver or kidney cancer. Here the CDR3 DNA reads TGTGCCAGCAGCTTTTACCTAGCGTACGAGCAGTACTTC. This codes for CASSFYLAYEQYF.